Presented here are 13 T cell receptor beta chains from one specimen sequenced in a study of blood T cell repertoires in COVID-19. Method: immunoSEQ multiplex PCR; TCRdb's copy keeps in-frame clones and lacks some. The sample has approximately 190,000 clones, almost 85% seen once; the top ten hold 4% to 6%. The sample taken for sequencing was peripheral blood. The receptor set was obtained from a woman aged 70-85 years with active or convalescent COVID-19.

This chain uses TRBV9 with TRBJ2-2, with TRBD2 matching 13 bases. CDR1 SGDLS and CDR2 YYNGEE come from the germline V gene. V trimming: 4 bases; J trimming: 8 bases; junction bases outside the gene matches: 14. The CDR3 loop spans 18 amino acids. This CDR3 is CASSYTSGRAKVSGELFF. The CDR3 DNA sequence: TGTGCCAGCAGCTATACTAGCGGGAGGGCCAAGGTCTCGGGGGAGCTGTTTTTT.

This clone is a singleton in its sample. V and J are TRBV29-1 and TRBJ2-1, with 11 bases fitting TRBD2. V shed 8 bases and J 8 bases; nucleotides not matched to a gene: 20. In germline, CDR1 is SQVTM, CDR2 ANQGSEA. The CDR3 is 17 amino acids. CDR3 nucleotides: TGCAGCCCGGTGGACGTAGCGGGAGGGCCGCTCCAGCATGAGCAGTTCTTC. This encodes CSPVDVAGGPLQHEQFF.

The chain carries TRBV3-1 (or the pseudogene TRBV3-2) and TRBJ1-5, with D possibly being TRBD1 (5 bases). V shed 3 bases and J shed 6 bases, with 12 bases lying between them. The CDR3 loop spans 14 amino acids. Germline CDR1 LGHDT, CDR2 YNNKEL (reference sequence). The CDR3 sequence is CASSQSVRGQPQHF. CDR3 coding DNA: TGTGCCAGCAGCCAGTCGGTAAGGGGTCAGCCCCAGCATTTT.

The chain couples TRBV5-1 to TRBJ2-1; the D gene is possibly TRBD2 (6 bases). From germline, CDR1 is SGHRS and CDR2 YFSETQ. The V end lost 3 bases, the J end lost 6 bases, and 19 bases lay between the germline ends. This CDR3 comprises 16 residues. The CDR3 region is CASSWGSRDFPNEQFF. In DNA, the CDR3 is TGCGCCAGCAGCTGGGGCTCTCGGGACTTCCCCAATGAGCAGTTCTTC.

The chain uses TRBV11-3 and TRBJ2-3; no reliable D call. The ends were cut back, 2 bases at V and 0 bases at J, with 3 bases in the middle. The CDR3 runs 13 residues. CDR1 is SGHNT, CDR2 YENEEA, per germline. CDR3 nucleotide sequence: TGTGCCAGCAGCTTACGTAGCACAGATACGCAGTATTTT. It encodes CASSLRSTDTQYF.

This sequence joins TRBV14 and TRBJ2-7; TRBD2 is a possible D gene (5 bases). Germline CDR1 reads SGHDN; CDR2 reads FVKESK. V was pared by 4 bases and J by 2 bases, with 12 bases between. This CDR3 has 14 residues. CDR3 sequence (DNA): TGTGCCAGCAGCCCCGGGGTCCGGACCTACGAGCAGTACTTC. It codes for CASSPGVRTYEQYF.

V is TRBV24-1 and J is TRBJ2-1; 12 bases align to TRBD2. Trimming removed 3 bases from V and 7 bases from J; junction bases left unmatched: 3. The CDR3 consists of 15 residues. Per the germline V gene, CDR1 is KGHDR and CDR2 is SFDVKD. CDR3 sequence (DNA): TGTGCCACCAGTGATCGGACTAGCGGGGCTAATGAGCAGTTCTTC. As protein: CATSDRTSGANEQFF.

This chain uses TRBV7-9 with TRBJ2-7; TRBD1 is a possible D gene (6 bases). CDR1 and CDR2 (germline): SEHNR, FQNEAQ (reference sequence). The ends were cut back, 6 bases at V and 6 bases at J, with 15 bases in the middle. This CDR3 has 13 residues. The CDR3 DNA follows: TGTGCCAGCAGACGAGGAGAGGGGGTCGAGCAGTACTTC. This sequence encodes CASRRGEGVEQYF.

The chain employs TRBV6-5 and TRBJ2-2; D is unclear. Trimming took off 2 bases at V and 0 bases at J, with 10 bases between the two ends. This CDR3 is 16 amino acids long. Germline V gives CDR1 MNHEY, CDR2 SVGAGI. The CDR3 coding sequence is TGTGCCAGCAGTTACGTTGCGCCCGCGAACACCGGGGAGCTGTTTTTT. Protein product: CASSYVAPANTGELFF.

The chain joins TRBV9 to TRBJ2-2; tentative D call: TRBD2 (5 bases). CDR1 is SGDLS, CDR2 YYNGEE, per germline. V lost 0 bases and J lost 9, with 15 bases in between. This CDR3 spans 15 amino acids. The CDR3 sequence is CASSVAAEAKRELFF. In nucleotides, the CDR3 is TGTGCCAGCAGCGTAGCTGCGGAGGCCAAACGGGAGCTGTTTTTT.

The chain employs TRBV12-5 and TRBJ2-7; 9 bases are shared with TRBD1. The CDR3 runs to 19 residues. V lost 0 bases, J lost 3 bases, and 15 bases stayed unmatched. Germline values: CDR1 LGHNT, CDR2 FRNRAP. The CDR3 DNA sequence: TGTGCTAGTGGTTTGGTAGTGGACAGGGGCCTTATTATGCTCTACGAGCAGTACTTC. Protein sequence: CASGLVVDRGLIMLYEQYF.

The CDR3, as DNA: TGTGCCAGCACCCTCCGGGACAGGGGAGTGATGGGCTACACCTTC. Translated: CASTLRDRGVMGYTF. The V call is TRBV6-6, the J call TRBJ1-2; 10 positions match TRBD1. The V and J ends lost 7 bases and 8 bases, in that order; junction bases with no gene match: 13. CDR3 length: 15 residues. Looked up from germline, CDR1 is MNHNY and CDR2 is SVGAGI (reference sequence).

This rearrangement joins TRBV29-1 to TRBJ1-4, with a tentative D call TRBD1 (6 bases). Trimming removed 4 bases at V and 8 bases at J, with 17 bases between. Looked up from germline, CDR1 is SQVTM and CDR2 is ANQGSEA. The CDR3 is 14 amino acids. This CDR3 reads CSVGPGGGDEKLFF. CDR3 DNA: TGCAGCGTTGGACCTGGGGGGGGCGACGAAAAACTGTTTTTT. Full variable domain (remainder filled in from reference TRBV29-1 and TRBJ1-4): SAVISQKPSRDICQRGTSLTIQCQVDSQVTMMFWYRQQPGQSLTLIATANQGSEATYESGFVIDKFPISRPNLTFSTLTVSNMSPEDSSIYLCSVGPGGGDEKLFFGSGTQLSVL.